This T cell receptor (beta chain) was sequenced in a study of blood T cell repertoires in COVID-19. Study as a whole: Samples representing acute and convalescent COVID-19 were sourced from the United States, Italy and Spain.

This CDR3 is built from 13 residues. Germline-derived CDR1 and CDR2 are MNHNY and SVGAGI (reference sequence). V was pared by 5 bases and J by 5 bases, with 9 bases between. The repertoire was sequenced with immunoSEQ multiplex PCR; TCRdb's copy has only in-frame clones and lacks some. The sample lists around 230,000 clones, around 87% seen once, with about 7% in the top ten. The TCR comes from a man between 60 and 75 years old who had recovered from COVID-19. This chain links TRBV6-6 with TRBJ1-4; maybe TRBD1 (6 bases). Source material: peripheral blood. For the CDR3, the DNA is TGTGCCAGCAGTAGTACAGGGAATGAAAAACTGTTTTTT. Encoded protein: CASSSTGNEKLFF.